This T cell receptor (beta chain) was captured by sequencing in a study of T cell responses to AZD1222 COVID-19 vaccine. Notes on the study in general: Clonal diversity may have been underestimated, and the donors were mostly white British, with more females than males.

About this clone: Its antigen is currently unknown.

The table came from immunoSEQ multiplex PCR; TCRdb's copy has only in-frame clones and leaves some out. The sample lists 95,000 to 100,000 clones, just over 90% occurring once. The sample in question was peripheral blood, obtained on day 0 of AZD1222 vaccination. This TCR was sampled from an adult in good health.

CDR3 sequence reads: CASRSDWGGNTEAFF. CDR3 sequence (DNA): TGTGCCAGCAGGTCCGACTGGGGGGGGAACACTGAAGCTTTCTTT. The chain is built from TRBV27 and TRBJ1-1, with D possibly matching TRBD1 (5 bases). CDR1 is MNHEY and CDR2 is SMNVEV in the germline V gene (reference sequence). The CDR3 extends over 15 amino acids. V was clipped by 6 bases and J by 1 base, with 15 bases between them.